This TCR beta chain is from a study of cytomegalovirus exposure and HLA in healthy donors. This PCR relied on a set of 60 Vbeta primers and 13 Jbeta primers. Only in-frame clones appear in the TCRdb table, and some are missing; sequencing was by immunoSEQ multiplex PCR. This table holds 130,000 to 150,000 clones, around three quarters found once. CDR3 length: 12 residues. Deletions cut 10 bases from V and 0 bases from J, with 10 bases between. CDR1 is MNHNY, CDR2 SVGAGI, per germline (reference sequence). The chain uses TRBV6-6 and TRBJ2-7, with a tentative D call TRBD2 (6 bases). Specimen: PBMCs. This receptor was obtained from a man aged 40-50 years in good health and CMV-seropositive. DNA of the CDR3: TGTGCCAAACGGGGGTACTCCTACGAGCAGTACTTC. Its protein is CAKRGYSYEQYF.